The TCR beta chain under discussion was sequenced for a study of blood T cells in healthy people across ages (dated by TCRdb to the mid-2010s). Regarding the research as a whole: In model experiments, template switching captured roughly one uniquely barcoded TCR beta cDNA molecule for every two T cells. The donors were divided into four age groups: young (average approximately 15 years), middle-aged (about 40), aged (about 56) and long-lived (around 87). Using the same blood draw, the study looked at two additional independent replicas of 1 million unique cDNA reads for two donors, one aged 18 to 29 and the other aged 80 or older. Using deep sequencing normalized with unique cDNA molecular identifiers, the study measured how TCR beta repertoire diversity changes with age. To avoid experimental bias, donors of different ages were randomly spread across the sequencing lanes. What the research found in general, with its limitations: Observed TCR beta diversity per million T cells fell roughly linearly with age, and a significant reduction was already apparent by age about 36. Observed TCR beta diversity correlated strongly with the percentage of naive T cells measured by flow cytometry. Donor CMV infection status was unknown, potentially confounding age-related changes in expanded clonotypes. Estimates of total diversity based on one million sequenced T cells were regarded as lower bounds and as underestimates. Compared with the aged group, more naive CD4+ T cells, fewer expanded clones and increased TCR diversity were shown by the long-lived group, suggesting age selection. Conclusive comparison of naive and antigen-experienced compartments was prevented by the profiling of bulk unsorted PBMCs.

The CDR3 measures 15 amino acids from cysteine to phenylalanine. The kept DNA is CDR3 alone, 45 bases in frame from the first base. CDR1 and CDR2 are drawn from the germline V gene: MNHEY, SVGAGI. The trim is 0 bases for V and 5 bases for J, with a gap of 13 bases between the germline ends. The library was obtained by 5' RACE. The reads were generated on an Illumina HiSeq 2500. A second PCR of roughly 7 to 11 cycles was performed with a sample-barcoded 5' primer and a J-beta primer mix. A unique molecular identifier was introduced onto each TCR beta cDNA molecule by a template-switch 5' adaptor carrying 12 random nucleotides. Each sample yielded at least 3 million CDR3-containing paired-end reads. The Mint cDNA synthesis kit, primed by a TRBC-specific oligonucleotide, was used to synthesize first-strand cDNA from all RNA. All cDNA was treated with uracil-DNA glycosylase and then went through a first 18-cycle PCR with the universal primers M1SS and BC2_uni_R. The study's own analysis went as follows. For normalization, 1 million high-quality reads, each with a distinct molecular identifier, were randomly selected from each sample. Instead of being binned into consensus sequences, reads that shared molecular identifiers were thrown out. CDR3 identification, clonotype clustering and error correction used MiTCR with a Q25 quality threshold and the strictest error-elimination algorithm. Lower-bound total TCR beta diversity was estimated with a nonparametric unseen species model using Euler transformation. Using fastp at Q25 and MiXCR, TCRdb reprocessed the public reads and kept productive beta chains. Under each unique CDR3 protein, matching rows form one entry showing the most common genes and DNA. What appears here as the V and J calls and clone size reflects TCRdb's work, not the paper's. Within this sample are 1,500,000 or so distinct CDR3 sequences, with approximately 42% of them counted one time only. 4% of the sample comes from the top ten.

Comment on this clonotype: It has no known antigen specificity. Qualities for individual bases were not recorded, and no much larger clone is one base off.

Systemically healthy Caucasian individuals from Russia, some 38 in total and aged about 6 to 100 years, were included as donors. Each donor gave approximately 10 milliliters of peripheral blood, collected into EDTA-treated Vacutainer tubes. PBMCs were isolated by Ficoll-Paque density-gradient centrifugation, with at least 6 million obtained per sample. Trizol reagent was used to extract total RNA from PBMCs, with at least 5 micrograms per sample. The percentages of naive CD45RAhigh/CD27high T cells were determined by flow cytometry on a PBMC aliquot from every donor. This clonotype was obtained from a woman between 18 and 29 years old in good health. This chain joins TRBV6-5 to TRBJ1-1; TRBD1 could be the D gene, as 6 bases match. Sequenced input: blood. The DNA reads TGTGCCAGCAGTTACTCCCTTCAGGGGAGGACTGAAGCTTTCTTT. It translates as CASSYSLQGRTEAFF.